The 9 T cell receptor beta chains presented below share a single source sample, sequenced in a study of TIL therapy for anti-PD-1-resistant metastatic lung cancer. The time point here: pre-treatment sample, taken before nivolumab and TIL therapy. Sequencing used immunoSEQ v3. Using immunoSEQ multiplex PCR, the repertoire was profiled, and TCRdb retains in-frame clones only, with some absent. Here the sample spans 45,000 to 60,000 clones, approximately 79% being singletons. The input for sequencing was blood, taken at baseline. The source of these receptors is a woman aged 25-85 years with non-small cell lung cancer.

The rearrangement links TRBV10-1 to TRBJ2-7; 8 nucleotides agree with TRBD1. V shed 3 bases and J 2 bases; nucleotides not matched to a gene: 6. CDR1 is WNHNN and CDR2 is SYGVQD in the germline V gene (reference sequence). The CDR3 has 15 residues. The CDR3 nucleotides read TGCGCCAGCAGTGACCCCGGGACAGGAACCTACGAGCAGTACTTC. Protein: CASSDPGTGTYEQYF.

CDR3 loop: CASSLFGGTVGLAGTNEQFF. For the CDR3, the DNA is TGTGCCAGCAGTTTATTTGGGGGGACCGTCGGACTAGCGGGAACCAATGAGCAGTTCTTC. The chain recombines TRBV27 with TRBJ2-1; 12 nucleotides agree with TRBD2. The germline V gene encodes CDR1 MNHEY and CDR2 SMNVEV (reference sequence). Trimming took 1 base from V and 6 from J; bases not matched to a gene: 16. The CDR3 has 20 amino acids.

The J gene is TRBJ1-1, the V gene TRBV29-1, with TRBD1 matching over 7 bases. The trim removed 5 bases at V and 3 bases at J, leaving 9 bases unmatched. The CDR3 spans 14 residues. CDR1 SQVTM and CDR2 ANQGSEA come from the germline V gene. CDR3 region: CSVTTGVRDTEAFF. The CDR3 DNA follows: TGCAGCGTTACCACAGGGGTTAGGGACACTGAAGCTTTCTTT.

The gene calls are TRBV28 and TRBJ2-3; D may be TRBD2 (6 bases). Germline CDR1 reads MDHEN; CDR2 reads SYDVKM. The CDR3 runs to 16 residues. Trimming pared 5 bases from V and 1 base from J, leaving 16 bases between. CDR3 in amino acids: CASSPGRGSRTDTQYF. The CDR3 region has the DNA TGTGCCAGCAGTCCCGGGCGGGGATCCCGCACAGATACGCAGTATTTT.

The chain has TRBV27 and TRBJ1-5; TRBD1 aligns across 8 bases. CDR1 and CDR2 from the germline V gene are MNHEY and SMNVEV (reference sequence). V dropped 5 bases and J dropped 3; count of bases not matched to a gene: 9. The CDR3 extends over 16 amino acids. This CDR3 reads CASSLGDRRNNQPQHF. CDR3 coding DNA: TGTGCCAGCAGTCTAGGGGACAGGAGAAACAATCAGCCCCAGCATTTT.

V is TRBV10-3 and J is TRBJ1-4; TRBD1 might be the D (5 bases). Trimming left V 6 bases short and J 4 bases short, with 12 bases between. The CDR3 runs to 14 residues. Germline assignment: CDR1 ENHRY and CDR2 SYGVKD. CDR3 nucleotide sequence: TGTGCCATCAGCGCGGGGCTTGTTAATGAAAAACTGTTTTTT. Protein product: CAISAGLVNEKLFF.

This clone was observed once. The chain uses TRBV11-2 and TRBJ2-5; 12 nucleotides line up with TRBD2. This CDR3 has 18 amino acids. Germline V CDR1 and CDR2: SGHAT, FQNNGV. The V and J ends lost 4 bases and 1 base, in that order; junction bases with no gene match: 10. CDR3 nucleotides: TGTGCCAGCAGCTCGCTCCGGACTAGCGGGGACCTCCAAGAGACCCAGTACTTC. Its translation is CASSSLRTSGDLQETQYF.

The CDR3, as DNA: TGTGCCTGGAGCGGGAGGACAGGGGGCGGCCCAAGTGGGGGCTACACCTTC. Amino acids: CAWSGRTGGGPSGGYTF. The V call is TRBV30, the J call TRBJ1-2; 11 bases are shared with TRBD1. The CDR3 covers 17 residues. V trimming: 3 bases; J trimming: 8 bases; junction bases outside the gene matches: 17. The germline V gene encodes CDR1 GTSNPN and CDR2 SVGIG (reference sequence).

V is TRBV28 and J is TRBJ1-2; TRBD1 matches at 11 bases. The V and J ends lost 5 bases and 5 bases, in that order; junction bases with no gene match: 7. The CDR3 contains 15 residues. The V gene's germline CDR1 is MDHEN and CDR2 SYDVKM. Written as DNA, the CDR3 is TGTGCCAGCAGTCCCGGACAGGGGGCTAGGTATGGCTACACCTTC. Protein product: CASSPGQGARYGYTF.